These T cell receptor beta chains were read from a single sample in a study of T cell therapy after organ transplantation. Profiled with immunoSEQ multiplex PCR; TCRdb holds only in-frame clones, not every one. The data contain around 20,000 clones, about four fifths of them singletons. These receptors' antigens are unknown. The specimen was CD8+ T cells from blood, collected after autologous CMV-specific T cell therapy. The receptors stem from a human patient who had received a solid organ transplant and had CMV disease. Some T cells may have originated in the graft donor. Both conserved end residues are part of each CDR3. Fields, in order: V gene, J gene, D gene, clone size, CDR3 protein, CDR3 DNA. D genes are given only for firm matches. Only part of the rows carry a size: once, few, many, or a class if the clone is expanded.

V: TRBV6-5; J: TRBJ1-1; D: NA; size: NA; CDR3: CASSYSGLNTEAFF; DNA: TGTGCCAGCAGTTACTCGGGTCTCAACACTGAAGCTTTCTTT
V: TRBV7-9; J: TRBJ1-4; D: TRBD1; size: NA; CDR3: CASSLTGANEKLFF; DNA: TGTGCCAGCAGCTTGACAGGGGCTAATGAAAAACTGTTTTTT
V: TRBV5-6; J: TRBJ2-7; D: TRBD1; size: NA; CDR3: CASSYGTGVEQYF; DNA: TGTGCCAGCAGCTACGGGACAGGGGTCGAGCAGTACTTC
V: TRBV27; J: TRBJ2-2; D: NA; size: NA; CDR3: CASSLGLGELFF; DNA: TGTGCCAGCAGTTTAGGCCTCGGGGAGCTGTTTTTT
V: TRBV4-1; J: TRBJ2-1; D: TRBD2; size: NA; CDR3: CASSHLADYNEQFF; DNA: TGCGCCAGCAGCCACCTAGCGGATTACAATGAGCAGTTCTTC
V: TRBV14; J: TRBJ2-7; D: NA; size: NA; CDR3: CASSSGGGYEQYF; DNA: TGTGCCAGCAGTTCTGGGGGAGGCTACGAGCAGTACTTC
V: TRBV6-4; J: TRBJ2-3; D: NA; size: few; CDR3: CASSDGGATDTQYF; DNA: TGTGCCAGCAGTGACGGGGGGGCCACAGATACGCAGTATTTT
V: TRBV7-7; J: TRBJ2-7; D: TRBD2; size: NA; CDR3: CASSLDGGGPYEQYF; DNA: TGTGCCAGCAGCTTAGACGGCGGGGGACCCTACGAGCAGTACTTC
V: TRBV11-2; J: TRBJ2-5; D: NA; size: NA; CDR3: CASSLVRPEETQYF; DNA: TGTGCCAGCAGCTTAGTGCGGCCTGAAGAGACCCAGTACTTC
V: TRBV7-9; J: TRBJ1-1; D: NA; size: NA; CDR3: CASIGGLGRRTEAFF; DNA: TGTGCCAGCATTGGAGGTCTGGGGCGTCGCACTGAAGCTTTCTTT
V: TRBV5-1; J: TRBJ2-7; D: TRBD1; size: NA; CDR3: CASSYDPGTASYEQYF; DNA: TGCGCCAGCAGCTACGACCCCGGGACAGCTTCCTACGAGCAGTACTTC
V: TRBV27; J: TRBJ2-2; D: NA; size: NA; CDR3: CASSSLDRENTGELFF; DNA: TGTGCCAGCAGTTCCCTGGACCGAGAGAACACCGGGGAGCTGTTTTTT
V: TRBV6-5; J: TRBJ1-5; D: TRBD1; size: NA; CDR3: CASSYSPGGNNQPQRF; DNA: TGTGCCAGCAGTTACTCTCCAGGGGGTAACAATCAGCCCCAGCGTTTT
V: TRBV28; J: TRBJ1-3; D: NA; size: once; CDR3: CASSLGGDTIYF; DNA: TGTGCCAGCAGTTTAGGGGGGGACACCATATATTTT
V: TRBV6-5; J: TRBJ2-7; D: NA; size: NA; CDR3: CASSYLGEQYF; DNA: TGTGCCAGCAGTTACTTAGGAGAGCAGTACTTC
V: TRBV6-1; J: TRBJ1-1; D: NA; size: NA; CDR3: CASREGHLMNTEAFF; DNA: TGTGCCAGCAGGGAGGGACATCTTATGAACACTGAAGCTTTCTTT
V: TRBV10-3; J: TRBJ1-2; D: NA; size: NA; CDR3: CAISESNYYGYTF; DNA: TGTGCCATCAGTGAGTCTAATTACTATGGCTACACCTTC
V: TRBV28; J: TRBJ1-1; D: NA; size: once; CDR3: CASSFLGGANTEAFF; DNA: TGTGCCAGCAGTTTTTTGGGGGGCGCGAACACTGAAGCTTTCTTT
V: TRBV5-4; J: TRBJ1-1; D: NA; size: NA; CDR3: CASSPRLSTEAFF; DNA: TGTGCCAGCAGCCCTAGGCTGTCCACTGAAGCTTTCTTT
V: TRBV27; J: TRBJ2-1; D: NA; size: NA; CDR3: CASSFSGLNYNEQFF; DNA: TGTGCCAGCAGTTTTTCTGGACTAAATTACAATGAGCAGTTCTTC
V: TRBV7-9; J: TRBJ2-7; D: TRBD1; size: NA; CDR3: CASSSGQMYEQYF; DNA: TGTGCCAGCAGCTCGGGACAGATGTACGAGCAGTACTTC
V: TRBV19; J: TRBJ2-7; D: NA; size: NA; CDR3: CASKTGTGSYEQYF; DNA: TGTGCCAGTAAAACCGGGACGGGCTCCTACGAGCAGTACTTC
V: TRBV7-9; J: TRBJ2-6; D: NA; size: once; CDR3: CANYPLGYDLQAGANVLTF; DNA: TGTGCCAACTACCCCCTAGGGTACGACCTTCAGGCGGGGGCCAACGTCCTGACTTTC
V: TRBV6-5; J: TRBJ2-3; D: NA; size: NA; CDR3: CASSYGQSTDTQYF; DNA: TGTGCCAGCAGTTACGGGCAGAGCACAGATACGCAGTATTTT
V: TRBV28; J: TRBJ2-7; D: NA; size: medium-sized; CDR3: CASSPETTYEQYF; DNA: TGTGCCAGCAGCCCAGAAACAACCTACGAGCAGTACTTC
V: TRBV7-9; J: TRBJ2-1; D: NA; size: NA; CDR3: CASSLGYNEQFF; DNA: TGTGCCAGCAGCTTGGGGTACAATGAGCAGTTCTTC
V: TRBV9; J: TRBJ2-2; D: NA; size: NA; CDR3: CASSPQGLQRLTNTGELFF; DNA: TGTGCCAGCAGCCCACAAGGGCTCCAACGACTCACGAACACCGGGGAGCTGTTTTTT
V: TRBV19; J: TRBJ2-7; D: NA; size: NA; CDR3: CASSIERSEFYEQYF; DNA: TGTGCCAGTAGTATAGAACGCAGTGAATTCTACGAGCAGTACTTC